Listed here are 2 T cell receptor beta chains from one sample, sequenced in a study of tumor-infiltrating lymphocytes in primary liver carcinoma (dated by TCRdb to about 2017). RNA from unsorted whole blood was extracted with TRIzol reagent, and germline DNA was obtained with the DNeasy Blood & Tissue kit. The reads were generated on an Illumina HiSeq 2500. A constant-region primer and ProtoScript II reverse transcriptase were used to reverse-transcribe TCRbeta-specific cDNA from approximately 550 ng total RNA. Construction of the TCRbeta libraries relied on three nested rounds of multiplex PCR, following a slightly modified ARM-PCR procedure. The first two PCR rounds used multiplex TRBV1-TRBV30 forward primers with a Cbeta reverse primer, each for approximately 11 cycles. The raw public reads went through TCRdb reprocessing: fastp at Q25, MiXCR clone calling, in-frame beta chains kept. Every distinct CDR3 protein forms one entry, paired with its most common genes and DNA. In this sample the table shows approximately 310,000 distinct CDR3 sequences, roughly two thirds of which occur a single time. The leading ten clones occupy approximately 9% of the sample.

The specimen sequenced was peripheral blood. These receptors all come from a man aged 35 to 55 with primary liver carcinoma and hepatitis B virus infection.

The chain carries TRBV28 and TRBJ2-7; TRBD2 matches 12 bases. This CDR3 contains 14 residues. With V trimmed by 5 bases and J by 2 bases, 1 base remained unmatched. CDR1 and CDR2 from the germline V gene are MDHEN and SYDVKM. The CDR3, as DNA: TGTGCCAGCAGTCGGACTAGCGGGACCTACGAGCAGTACTTC. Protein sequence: CASSRTSGTYEQYF.

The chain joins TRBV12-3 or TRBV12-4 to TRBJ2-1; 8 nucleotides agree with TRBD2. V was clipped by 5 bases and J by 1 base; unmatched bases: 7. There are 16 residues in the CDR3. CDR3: CASSDPGLVSYNEQFF. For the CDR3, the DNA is TGTGCCAGCAGTGATCCGGGACTAGTATCCTACAATGAGCAGTTCTTC.